Listed below are T cell receptor beta chains from one sample, sequenced in a study of identical twins. One entry per CDR3 protein results from TCRdb running MiXCR on the 5' RACE reads. The sample gives 750,000 to 950,000 distinct CDR3 sequences, over 9% of which show up once; about 1.6% is in the top ten. These records were also assigned to another study, of yellow fever vaccine responses in identical twins.

Sequencing was done on a sample of PBMCs. These receptors all stem from a young woman in good health. CDR3s include the opening cysteine and the closing phenylalanine or tryptophan. A D gene is named only where the DNA matches it firmly. Only part of the rows carry a size: once, few, many, or a class if the clone is expanded.

j_call | d_call | v_call | clone_size | cdr3_nt | cdr3_aa
TRBJ1-2 | NA | TRBV20-1 | NA | TGCAGTGCTAGAGATCTCTCTACAGGGACCTATGGCTACACCTTC | CSARDLSTGTYGYTF
TRBJ1-1 | NA | TRBV4-1 | NA | TGCGCCAGCAGCCAGCCCGGGTTTTACTCCACTGAAGCTTTCTTT | CASSQPGFYSTEAFF
TRBJ2-7 | NA | TRBV5-6 | NA | TGTGCCAGCAGCATTTACTCGTACGAGCAGTACTTC | CASSIYSYEQYF
TRBJ2-3 | TRBD1 | TRBV28 | few | TGTGCCAGCAGTTTAAGGGACAGGGGGATGGATACGCAGTATTTT | CASSLRDRGMDTQYF
TRBJ2-2 | NA | TRBV10-3 | NA | TGTGCCATCAGTGAGGGCAGCTACATCGCGAACACCGGGGAGCTGTTTTTT | CAISEGSYIANTGELFF
TRBJ2-5 | TRBD1 | TRBV7-9 | NA | TGTGCCAGCAGCTTACAACAGGGGGCAAAGGAGACCCAGTACTTC | CASSLQQGAKETQYF
TRBJ1-1 | TRBD1 | TRBV12-3/TRBV12-4 | few | TGTGCCAGCAGAAACACAGGGGGGGCTGAAGCTTTCTTT | CASRNTGGAEAFF
TRBJ2-1 | TRBD2 | TRBV18 | NA | TGTGCCAGCTCATTTTCCGGGACTAGCGGGGGGCCCTGGGAGCAGTTCTTC | CASSFSGTSGGPWEQFF
TRBJ1-6 | TRBD1 | TRBV10-3 | NA | TGTGCCATCAGTGAGGGGACAGACTATAATTCACCCCTCCACTTT | CAISEGTDYNSPLHF
TRBJ2-1 | TRBD1 | TRBV5-1 | many | TGCGCCAGCAGCCCGAGAGGGACAGGGGGGACTTACAATGAGCAGTTCTTC | CASSPRGTGGTYNEQFF
TRBJ1-2 | NA | TRBV20-1 | NA | TGCAGTGCTAGAGATTGGGCGGGGTTGAGCGATGGCTACACCTTC | CSARDWAGLSDGYTF
TRBJ2-5 | NA | TRBV7-6 | few | TGTGCCAGCAGCTTAGGAAGAACAGGACAAAACCAAGAGACCCAGTACTTC | CASSLGRTGQNQETQYF
TRBJ2-5 | TRBD1 | TRBV20-1 | few | TGCAGTGCTCTACAGGGGGCAGGGGAGACCCAGTACTTC | CSALQGAGETQYF
TRBJ2-1 | NA | TRBV29-1 | many | TGCAGCGTTGAAACCTACAGGGCCAATGAGCAGTTCTTC | CSVETYRANEQFF
TRBJ2-5 | TRBD2 | TRBV29-1 | few | TGCAGCACACGGGGCTCGGCGGGAGAAGAGACCCAGTACTTC | CSTRGSAGEETQYF
TRBJ2-7 | TRBD2 | TRBV11-3 | few | TGTGCCAGCAGCTTAGAGATTAGGACTAGCGGGAGGACCTACGAGCAGTACTTC | CASSLEIRTSGRTYEQYF
TRBJ1-6 | NA | TRBV15 | NA | TGTGCCACCAGCGGCGATGTTGGTAATTCACCCCTCCACTTT | CATSGDVGNSPLHF
TRBJ2-1 | NA | TRBV12-5 | NA | TGTGCTAGTGGCCCAGGGGTCGGGGACTACAATGAGCAGTTCTTC | CASGPGVGDYNEQFF
TRBJ2-1 | NA | TRBV12-5 | NA | TGTGCTAGTGGTTTGGTATCTAAGGGGGAGGTCTCCTACAATGAGCAGTTCTTC | CASGLVSKGEVSYNEQFF
TRBJ1-1 | NA | TRBV15 | few | TGTGCCACCCGAAGGATCCTGAACACTGAAGCTTTCTTT | CATRRILNTEAFF
TRBJ2-7 | NA | TRBV7-9 | few | TGTGCCAGCAGCTTAGGGGGGACGGCTGCCTACGAGCAGTACTTC | CASSLGGTAAYEQYF
TRBJ2-5 | NA | TRBV28 | NA | TGTGCCAGCAGTTCCACGGACCTGGGTGTACGAGAGACCCAGTACTTC | CASSSTDLGVRETQYF
TRBJ2-1 | NA | TRBV11-2 | many | TGTGCCAGCAGCTTACTACCGAGCCGGGACAATGAGCAGTTCTTC | CASSLLPSRDNEQFF
TRBJ2-3 | TRBD2 | TRBV5-1 | many | TGCGCCAGCAGCCCCGGGAGGGGGTTAAGCACAGATACGCAGTATTTT | CASSPGRGLSTDTQYF
TRBJ1-2 | NA | TRBV12-3/TRBV12-4 | few | TGTGCCAGCACTAAGGGTAGAGGGAACTATGGCTACACCTTC | CASTKGRGNYGYTF
TRBJ2-2 | NA | TRBV15 | many | TGTGCCAGCACCGGGGAGCTGTTTTTT | CASTGELFF
TRBJ2-5 | TRBD2 | TRBV20-1 | few | TGCAGTGCTTTTCTCTCTAGCGGGGATGAGACCCAGTACTTC | CSAFLSSGDETQYF